This record concerns one TCR beta chain sequence. The J segment lost 0 bases and the V segment lost 6 bases, leaving 7 bases of the junction unmatched. Germline V gene data show CDR1 as MNHEY and CDR2 as SMNVEV (reference sequence). This CDR3 has 16 residues. In the source study's methods: Estimation of nucleated cell counts was performed using reference gene primer amplification. TCRdb keeps only in-frame clones here, not all; method: immunoSEQ multiplex PCR. The D gene and trimming were derived from the DNA, and the V and J assignments and clone size from that table. The sample has over 13,000 clones; 90% are singletons. This sample was included in a study of blood T cell repertoires in COVID-19. As for the study in general: From the United States, Italy and Spain came samples of acute and convalescent COVID-19. PBMCs, B-cell-depleted T cells, or T cells provided the cDNA or gDNA that made up the material.

This sequence was found in a human donor in a cohort sampled during active COVID-19. V and J are TRBV27 and TRBJ2-1; 8 bases align to TRBD1. Material: peripheral blood. CDR3 residues: CASRAGGLDSYNEQFF. The CDR3, as DNA: TGTGCCAGCAGAGCAGGGGGCCTGGACTCCTACAATGAGCAGTTCTTC.